This TCR beta chain was sequenced in a study of blood T cell repertoires in COVID-19. Data came from immunoSEQ multiplex PCR; TCRdb stores just in-frame clones and leaves some out. The repertoire holds some 370,000 clones, around four fifths seen once, with roughly 5.1% in the top ten. This CDR3 is 16 amino acids long. Trimming took 0 bases from V and 5 from J; bases not matched to a gene: 9. Germline assignment: CDR1 MNHEY and CDR2 SVGAGI. Sequenced: PBMCs or T cells enriched from blood (not recorded which). This TCR came from a woman aged 45-60 years who had recovered from COVID-19. The chain recombines TRBV6-5 with TRBJ1-1, with TRBD1 matching over 7 bases. CDR3 region: CASSYSMAGGKTEAFF. Here the CDR3 DNA reads TGTGCCAGCAGTTACTCAATGGCAGGGGGTAAAACTGAAGCTTTCTTT.